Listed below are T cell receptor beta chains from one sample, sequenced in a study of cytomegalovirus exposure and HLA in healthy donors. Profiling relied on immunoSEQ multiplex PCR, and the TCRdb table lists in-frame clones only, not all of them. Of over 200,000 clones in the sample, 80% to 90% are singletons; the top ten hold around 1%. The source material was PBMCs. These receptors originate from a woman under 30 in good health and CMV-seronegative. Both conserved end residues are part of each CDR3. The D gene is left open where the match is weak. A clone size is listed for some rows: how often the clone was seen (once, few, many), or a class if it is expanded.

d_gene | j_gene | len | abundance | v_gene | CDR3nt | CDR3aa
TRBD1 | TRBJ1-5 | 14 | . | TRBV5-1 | TGCGCCAGCAGCCCGGGACAGGGGGTCCAGCCCCAGCATTTT | CASSPGQGVQPQHF
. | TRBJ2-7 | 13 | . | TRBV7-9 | TGTGCCAGCAGCCCCTTGTCCCCCTACGAGCAGTACTTC | CASSPLSPYEQYF
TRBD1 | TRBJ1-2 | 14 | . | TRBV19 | TGTGCCAGTAGTATTAACAGGGGGCACTATGGCTACACCTTC | CASSINRGHYGYTF
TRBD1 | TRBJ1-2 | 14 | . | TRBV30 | TGTGCCTGGAGTGGCCGCAGGGGGGACTATGGCTACACCTTC | CAWSGRRGDYGYTF
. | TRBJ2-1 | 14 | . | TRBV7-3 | TGTGCCAGCAGCTCCCCGGGACTCCAGAATGAGCAGTTCTTC | CASSSPGLQNEQFF
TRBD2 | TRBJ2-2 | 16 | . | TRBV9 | TGTGCCAGCAGCGTAGGACTAGCGGGGATTACCGGGGAGCTGTTTTTT | CASSVGLAGITGELFF
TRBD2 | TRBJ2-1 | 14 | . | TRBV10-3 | TGTGCCATCAGTGTGGGGGGGAGGGGAGATGAGCAGTTCTTC | CAISVGGRGDEQFF
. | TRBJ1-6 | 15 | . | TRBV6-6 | TGTGCCAGCAGTTACGGAGGGACGCCCAATAGACCCCTCCACTTT | CASSYGGTPNRPLHF
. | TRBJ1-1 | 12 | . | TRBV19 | TGTGCCAGTAGCTCCGGGAACACTGAAGCTTTCTTT | CASSSGNTEAFF
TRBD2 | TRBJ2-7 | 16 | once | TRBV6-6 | TGTGCCAGCAAGCTTACTAGCGGGGATATCCCCTACGAGCAGTACTTC | CASKLTSGDIPYEQYF
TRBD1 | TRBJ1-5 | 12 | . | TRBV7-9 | TGTTCCAGCAGCTGGTCAGGGGGGAAATTGCATTTT | CSSSWSGGKLHF
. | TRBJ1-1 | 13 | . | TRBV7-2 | TGTGCCAGCAGCTTTCAGGAGGGCACTGAAGCTTTCTTT | CASSFQEGTEAFF
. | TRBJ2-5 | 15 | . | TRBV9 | TGTGCCAGCAGCGTAGAATCAGCTAGCTCGGAGACCCAGTACTTC | CASSVESASSETQYF
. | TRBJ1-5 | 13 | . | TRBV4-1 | TGCGCCAGCAGTCGACCGGGGGGTCAGCCCCAGCATTTT | CASSRPGGQPQHF
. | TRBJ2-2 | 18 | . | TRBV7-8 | TGTGCCAGCAGCTTAGGGTTCCGACGGCCCCGGGGCACCGGGGAGCTGTTTTTT | CASSLGFRRPRGTGELFF
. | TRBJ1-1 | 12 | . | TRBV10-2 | TGCGCCAGCAGTGATCCGGGTTTTGAAGCTTTCTTT | CASSDPGFEAFF
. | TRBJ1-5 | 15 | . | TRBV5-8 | TGTGCCAGCAGCACAGGGATGAATAGCAATCAGCCCCAGCATTTT | CASSTGMNSNQPQHF
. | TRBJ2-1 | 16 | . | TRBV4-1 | TGCGCCAGCAGCCAAGTCCCAGCGGAATCTTACAATGAGCAGTTCTTC | CASSQVPAESYNEQFF
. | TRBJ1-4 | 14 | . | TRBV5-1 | TGCGCCAGCAGCCGAGGGTCTAGGGGGGAAAAACTGTTTTTT | CASSRGSRGEKLFF
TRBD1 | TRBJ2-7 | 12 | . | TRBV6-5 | TGTGCCAGCAGTCCAGGGGGACGGGGGCAGTACTTC | CASSPGGRGQYF
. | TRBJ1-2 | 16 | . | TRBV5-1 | TGCGCCAGCAGCTTGGCCGAAGGCGGAACTATATATGGCTACACCTTC | CASSLAEGGTIYGYTF
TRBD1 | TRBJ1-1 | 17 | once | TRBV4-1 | TGCGCCAGCAGCCAAATTTTGCGGGACAGGGTTAACACTGAAGCTTTCTTT | CASSQILRDRVNTEAFF
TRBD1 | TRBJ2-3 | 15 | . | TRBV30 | TGTGCCTGGAGTCACCCGGGACAGGGGGCCCGCACGCAGTATTTT | CAWSHPGQGARTQYF
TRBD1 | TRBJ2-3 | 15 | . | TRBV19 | TGTGCCAGTAGTATTGGGGACAGGGAGGCGGATACGCAGTATTTT | CASSIGDREADTQYF
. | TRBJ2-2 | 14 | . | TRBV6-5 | TGTGCCAGCAGACCACTACAGGGTCCCGGGGAGCTGTTTTTT | CASRPLQGPGELFF
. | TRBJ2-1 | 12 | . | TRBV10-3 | TGTGCCATCAGTGAGGTAGCCAGTGAGCAGTTCTTC | CAISEVASEQFF
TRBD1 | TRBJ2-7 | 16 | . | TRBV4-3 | TGCGCCAGCAGCCAACCTAAGAAGGACAGGGGTGAGGAAGGACACTTC | CASSQPKKDRGEEGHF